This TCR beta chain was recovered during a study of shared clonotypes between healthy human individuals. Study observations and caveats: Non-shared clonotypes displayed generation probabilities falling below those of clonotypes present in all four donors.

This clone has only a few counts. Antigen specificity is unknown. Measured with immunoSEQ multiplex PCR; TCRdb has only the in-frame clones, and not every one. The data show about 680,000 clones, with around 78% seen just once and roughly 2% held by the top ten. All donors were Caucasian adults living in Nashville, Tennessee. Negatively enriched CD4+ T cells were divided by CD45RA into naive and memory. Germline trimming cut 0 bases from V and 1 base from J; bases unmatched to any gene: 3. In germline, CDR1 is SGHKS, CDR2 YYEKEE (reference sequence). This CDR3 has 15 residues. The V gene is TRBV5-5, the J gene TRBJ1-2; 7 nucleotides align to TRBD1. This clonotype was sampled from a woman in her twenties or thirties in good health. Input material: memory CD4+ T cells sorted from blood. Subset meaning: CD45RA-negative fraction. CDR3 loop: CASSLAGGNNYGYTF. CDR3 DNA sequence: TGTGCCAGCAGCTTGGCAGGGGGAAATAACTATGGCTACACCTTC.